This TCR beta chain was sequenced in a study of CD8+CD57+ T cells in acquired aplastic anemia. Study-wide background: Sequencing produced an average of about 9.8 million reads per healthy donor for CD4+ cells.

Genomic DNA provided the template from which TCR beta VDJ and CDR3 profiles were obtained. A single record per CDR3 protein comes from TCRdb applying MiXCR to the reads. This sample has 100,000 to 130,000 distinct CDR3 sequences, with around 49% found just once. In germline, CDR1 is MNHEY, CDR2 SVGEGT. This CDR3 comprises 13 residues. The V gene lost 8 bases and the J gene lost 6 bases, with 17 bases spanning the gap. Remarks on this clonotype: Its target is not known. It may be a read error: a sequence one base away is much more abundant.

Whole-study results and caveats: Roughly 30 CD8+ CDR3 sequences occurred in both the patients and the controls. Patients did not significantly differ from controls in CD8+ Simpson's diversity.

V and J are TRBV6-2 or TRBV6-3 and TRBJ2-7; TRBD2 might be the D (6 bases). The source is a human donor in good health, serving as a control. The material sequenced was sorted CD4+, CD8+, or CD8+CD57+ T cells (not recorded which) from PBMCs. The chain's CDR3 is CASGLGPEGEQYF. CDR3 DNA: TGTGCCAGCGGATTGGGGCCGGAGGGCGAGCAGTACTTC.